The 5 T cell receptor beta chains below were found in one sample sequenced in a study of T cell changes during pregnancy in multiple sclerosis. Sequencing used immunoSEQ multiplex PCR; TCRdb keeps in-frame clones, though not all of them. Of tens of thousands of clones listed, 90% to 95% are singletons. The sequences come from peripheral blood, collected in the first trimester of pregnancy. The receptors derive from a female donor in good health, enrolled as a control in a pregnancy study.

The chain combines TRBV28 with TRBJ2-7; the D gene is possibly TRBD1 (5 bases). The length of the CDR3 is 13 residues. The V end was cut by 6 bases, the J end by 4 bases, with 13 bases between. Germline V gene sequence: CDR1 MDHEN, CDR2 SYDVKM. This CDR3 is CASSLGAEYEQYF. For the CDR3, the DNA is TGTGCCAGCAGCCTAGGGGCAGAGTACGAGCAGTACTTC.

The gene calls are TRBV28 and TRBJ2-7, with TRBD2 matching 9 bases. This CDR3 has 18 residues. J lost 5 bases, V lost 5 bases, and 19 bases had no gene match. The germline V gene encodes CDR1 MDHEN and CDR2 SYDVKM. The CDR3 loop is CASSTLILPSGTTNEQYF. In DNA form, the CDR3 reads TGTGCCAGCAGTACCCTCATATTGCCTAGCGGGACCACCAACGAGCAGTACTTC.

This chain connects TRBV27 to TRBJ2-5; TRBD1 is a possible D gene (7 bases). Trimming pared 6 bases from V and 5 bases from J, leaving 16 bases between. The CDR3 sequence is 14 residues long. Germline CDR1 reads MNHEY; CDR2 reads SMNVEV (reference sequence). The DNA of the CDR3 is TGTGCCAGCAGGGAATCCAGGGGGAGGGAGACCCAGTACTTC. It is translated as CASRESRGRETQYF.

The chain uses TRBV28 and TRBJ2-1; 7 bases map to TRBD2. Germline V lookup: CDR1 MDHEN, CDR2 SYDVKM. V gave up 2 bases and J gave up 6 bases; unmatched junction bases: 13. This CDR3 spans 17 amino acids. CDR3 amino acids: CASSLIGLADFFNEQFF. CDR3 DNA sequence: TGTGCCAGCAGTTTAATCGGGCTAGCGGATTTCTTCAATGAGCAGTTCTTC.

The chain joins TRBV29-1 to TRBJ2-1, with 11 bases fitting TRBD2. With 0 bases clipped from V and 3 bases from J, the junction kept 4 bases outside the gene matches. CDR3 length: 16 amino acids. Per germline, CDR1 SQVTM and CDR2 ANQGSEA. For the CDR3, the DNA is TGCAGCGTTGAAGACCGGGGACTAGCGGTCTACAATGAGCAGTTCTTC. Amino acids: CSVEDRGLAVYNEQFF.